The text below deals with one T cell receptor beta chain. There is no known antigen for this receptor. Base quality data are lacking; no much larger clone is found one base away. The data originate from a study of control samples from healthy donors and cancer patients (dated by TCRdb to the early 2020s). Library method: the immunoSEQ multiplex PCR assay. TCRdb obtained this table from immuneACCESS and retained in-frame rearrangements with V and J assigned. These tables miss some clones; where compared with another copy, unresolved V genes account for less than half of the shortfall, and the remainder is unexplained. This sample comprises 150,000 to 200,000 clones, 90% to 95% of them detected only once. The ten largest make up 0.68% of the sample. The CDR3 contains 11 residues, cysteine and phenylalanine counted. CDR3 DNA is the only sequence kept; it has 33 bases, read in frame from the first base. The junction shows trimming of 6 bases on V and 7 bases on J, plus 10 bases between the germline ends. CDR1 and CDR2 were assigned from the germline V gene as ENHRY and SYGVKD.

The receptor was derived from a woman aged 25 to 39 in good health. Sequenced input: blood. The V and J segments used are TRBV10-3 and TRBJ2-7; the D gene assignment is ambiguous. The CDR3 has the sequence CAISENREQYF. At the DNA level, the sequence is TGTGCCATCAGCGAGAATCGGGAGCAGTACTTC.